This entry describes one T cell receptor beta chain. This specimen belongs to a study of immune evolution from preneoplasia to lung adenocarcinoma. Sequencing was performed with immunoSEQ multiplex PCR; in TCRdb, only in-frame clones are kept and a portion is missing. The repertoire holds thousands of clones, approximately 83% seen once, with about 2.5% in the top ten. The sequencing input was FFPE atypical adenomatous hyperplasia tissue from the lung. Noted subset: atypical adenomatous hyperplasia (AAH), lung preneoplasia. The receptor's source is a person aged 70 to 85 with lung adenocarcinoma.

The CDR3 bases are TGTGCCATCAAATCCTCAGGGGATCGGTATGGCTACACCTTC. Residues: CAIKSSGDRYGYTF. The V gene is TRBV10-3, the J gene TRBJ1-2; possible D gene TRBD1, 6 bases. V gave up 7 bases and J gave up 5 bases, with 17 bases separating them. The CDR3 covers 14 residues. Germline V CDR1 and CDR2: ENHRY, SYGVKD.